This T cell receptor beta chain was obtained from a study of T cells in Graves' hyperthyroidism and ophthalmopathy (dated by TCRdb to the late 2010s). Looking at the study overall: Peripheral blood was collected at initial diagnosis, before any treatment. To identify distinguishing TCR V-J signatures, a discovery cohort of about 95 patients was used, comprising some 45 with Graves' ophthalmopathy and around 57 with stable Graves' hyperthyroidism. An independent validation cohort of 18 to 20 hyperthyroidism patients and some 15 patients who later progressed to ophthalmopathy tested prospective prediction of ophthalmopathy. The 100 or so discovery patients were divided at random into training and test sets in a 7:3 ratio. In addition, the study compared T-cell repertoires in thyroid tissue and in blood from six Graves' hyperthyroidism patients. Once sampling was done, hyperthyroidism patients were given methimazole at a starting dose of 30 mg daily, whereas ophthalmopathy patients were given high-dose intravenous methylprednisolone. The paper describes TCR Vbeta CDR3 sequencing of more than 120 peripheral blood samples, made up of about 41 ophthalmopathy patients, roughly 75 hyperthyroidism patients and about 17 progressor patients.

Stable Graves' hyperthyroidism was defined as the absence of progression to ophthalmopathy over 18 months of follow-up. Hyperthyroidism patients were newly diagnosed, had a disease duration of under 2 months, and were aged 18 to 65 years. The study excluded patients with uncontrolled infections, other autoimmune diseases, pregnancy or lactation. Diagnoses relied on clinical symptoms, serum thyroxine and TRAb, thyroid ultrasound and orbital computed tomography. PBMCs were separated from around 9.1 ml of fresh peripheral blood using Ficoll-Paque density gradient centrifugation. Trizol reagent was used to extract total RNA, and RNA quality was then checked on an Agilent 2100 Bioanalyzer. The TCR beta CDR3 regions were amplified from RNA transcripts. The TCR CDR3 was subjected to a first round of RT-PCR using the HTBI primer set and the Qiagen OneStep RT-PCR kit. A second multiplex PCR round built the libraries, followed by size selection and purification. Libraries were sequenced paired-end with 100 bp reads on an Illumina HiSeq2000. Concerning the study's data processing: Raw data were processed with SOAPnuke, discarding reads with adapters, uncalled bases, mean Phred below 15, or no exact constant-primer or identifier match. High-quality paired reads were merged using COPE v1.2.5, and each unique nucleotide sequence was defined as a clonotype. Clonotypes were aligned to IMGT TRBV, TRBD and TRBJ reference segments using MiTCR v1.1. The analysis included only V-J combinations with a frequency above 0.0001, which together covered 99% to 99.2% of the repertoires. The TCS score was defined as the ratio of F50 (clonal expansion) to E x V (chaos), calculated using BLOSUM62-based TCRdist between CDR3 peptides within each V-J. Welch's t-statistics and random forest reduced roughly 500 V-J features to roughly 13, which were used in a naive Bayes classifier (R e1071). The public reads were quality trimmed at Q25 with fastp and then assembled into clones with MiXCR by TCRdb, keeping productive beta chains. Rows with a matching CDR3 protein are joined into one entry that keeps the most common DNA and genes. The authors' filters were not applied to this entry. Recorded for this sample are about 420,000 distinct CDR3 sequences; 15% to 18% of them occurred a single time. Approximately 7.5% of the sample lies in the top ten.

The CDR3, cysteine through phenylalanine, is 14 amino acids long. Only the CDR3 portion is preserved as DNA: 42 bases, with reading frame beginning at the first base. For CDR1 and CDR2, the germline V gene lists SGHRS and YFSETQ. V and J lose 4 bases and 0 bases, and a span of 10 bases separates them. The investigation overall reported the following: A model built on a 13 V-J signature distinguished ophthalmopathy from stable hyperthyroidism, reaching 87.88% sensitivity and 81% to 83% specificity in cross-validation and 80%/75% in testing. In validation, the model predicted progression to ophthalmopathy with 55% to 71% sensitivity and 72% to 85% specificity, a median of about 6.7 months before onset. No statistical method was used to fix the sample size in advance, and group allocation was not hidden from the investigators. Most expanded thyroid clonotypes (frequency above 0.001) were also detected in blood, suggesting blood repertoires may reflect thyroid immune responses.

As to this clonotype: The antigen this receptor binds is unknown. No qualities accompany the bases; no much larger clone lies one base away.

This TCR was recovered from a young woman with Graves' hyperthyroidism. Sequencing used blood. The V gene is TRBV5-1 and the J gene is TRBJ1-1; TRBD1 could be the D gene, as 6 bases match. The DNA sequence is given as TGCGCCAGCAGCGAGGACAGTTTGAACACTGAAGCTTTCTTT. This codes for CASSEDSLNTEAFF. Full variable domain (CDR3 extended with the reference TRBV5-1 and TRBJ1-1 proteins): KAGVTQTPRYLIKTRGQQVTLSCSPISGHRSVSWYQQTPGQGLQFLFEYFSETQRNKGNFPGRFSGRQFSNSRSEMNVSTLELGDSALYLCASSEDSLNTEAFFGQGTRLTVV.